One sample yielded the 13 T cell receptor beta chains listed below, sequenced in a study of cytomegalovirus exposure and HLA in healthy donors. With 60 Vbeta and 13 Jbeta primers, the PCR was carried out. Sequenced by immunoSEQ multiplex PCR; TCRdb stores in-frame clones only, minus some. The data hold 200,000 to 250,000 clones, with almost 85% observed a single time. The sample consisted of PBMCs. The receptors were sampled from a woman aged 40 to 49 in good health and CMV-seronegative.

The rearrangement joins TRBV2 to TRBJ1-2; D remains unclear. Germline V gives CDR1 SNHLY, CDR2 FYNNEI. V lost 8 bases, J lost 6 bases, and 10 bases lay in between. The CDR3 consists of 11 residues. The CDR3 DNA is TGTGCCAGCCCTGGAACAGATGGCTACACCTTC. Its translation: CASPGTDGYTF.

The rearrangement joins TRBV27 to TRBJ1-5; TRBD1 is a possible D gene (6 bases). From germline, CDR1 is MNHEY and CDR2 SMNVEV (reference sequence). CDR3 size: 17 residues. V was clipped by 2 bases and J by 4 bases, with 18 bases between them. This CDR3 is CASSLNPTGVGNQPQHF. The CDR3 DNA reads TGTGCCAGCAGTTTAAACCCGACAGGCGTGGGGAATCAGCCCCAGCATTTT.

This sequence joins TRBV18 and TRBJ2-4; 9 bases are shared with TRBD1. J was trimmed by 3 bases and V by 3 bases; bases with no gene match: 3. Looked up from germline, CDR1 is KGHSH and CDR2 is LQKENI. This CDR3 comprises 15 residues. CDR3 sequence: CASSPGQGYKNIQYF. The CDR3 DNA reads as TGTGCCAGCTCACCGGGACAGGGATACAAAAACATTCAGTACTTC.

The DNA of the CDR3 is TGTGCCAGCAGTTTAGGGGGGGTTTCGTCCTACGAGCAGTACTTC. It yields the protein CASSLGGVSSYEQYF. The rearrangement uses TRBV28 and TRBJ2-7; 7 bases line up with TRBD2. The germline gives CDR1 MDHEN, CDR2 SYDVKM. The CDR3 consists of 15 residues. J lost 1 base, V lost 2 bases, and 5 bases had no gene match.

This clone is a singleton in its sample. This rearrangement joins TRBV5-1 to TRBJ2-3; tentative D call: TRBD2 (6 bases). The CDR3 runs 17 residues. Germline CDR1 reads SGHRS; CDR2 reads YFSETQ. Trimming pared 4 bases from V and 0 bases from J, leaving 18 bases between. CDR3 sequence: CASSPRAGFGSTDTQYF. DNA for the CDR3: TGCGCCAGCAGCCCCCGAGCGGGTTTTGGTAGCACAGATACGCAGTATTTT.

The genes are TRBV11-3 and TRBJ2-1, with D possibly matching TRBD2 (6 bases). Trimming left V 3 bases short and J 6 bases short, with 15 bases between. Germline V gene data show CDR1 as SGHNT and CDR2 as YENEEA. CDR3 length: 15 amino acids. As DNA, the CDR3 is TGTGCCAGCAGCTTGGGAGGACCTCCCACCAATGAGCAGTTCTTC. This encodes CASSLGGPPTNEQFF.

The DNA of the CDR3 is TGTGCCAGCAGGAGACAGATTAGCAATCAGCCCCAGCATTTT. Amino acids: CASRRQISNQPQHF. The gene calls are TRBV6-1 and TRBJ1-5; a weak D match, TRBD1 (5 bases). The V gene's germline CDR1 is MNHNS and CDR2 SASEGT. The CDR3 extends over 14 amino acids. The V end was cut by 6 bases, the J end by 0 bases, with 9 bases between.

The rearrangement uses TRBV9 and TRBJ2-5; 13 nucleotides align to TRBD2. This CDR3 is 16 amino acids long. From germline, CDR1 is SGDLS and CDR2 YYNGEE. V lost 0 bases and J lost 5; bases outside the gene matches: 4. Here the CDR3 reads CASSVGTSGGGETQYF. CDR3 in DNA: TGTGCCAGCAGCGTAGGGACTAGCGGGGGCGGTGAGACCCAGTACTTC.

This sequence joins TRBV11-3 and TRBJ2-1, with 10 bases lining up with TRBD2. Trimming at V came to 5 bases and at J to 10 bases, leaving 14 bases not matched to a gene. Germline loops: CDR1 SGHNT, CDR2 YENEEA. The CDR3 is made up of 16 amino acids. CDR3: CASSMSGGAPAEEQFF. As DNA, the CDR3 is TGTGCCAGCAGCATGAGCGGGGGGGCGCCTGCGGAGGAGCAGTTCTTC.

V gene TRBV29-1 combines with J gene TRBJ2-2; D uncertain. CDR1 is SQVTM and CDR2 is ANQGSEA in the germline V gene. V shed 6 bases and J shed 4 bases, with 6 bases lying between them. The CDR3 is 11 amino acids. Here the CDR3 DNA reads TGCAGCGTCGCCAGCACCGGGGAGCTGTTTTTT. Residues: CSVASTGELFF.

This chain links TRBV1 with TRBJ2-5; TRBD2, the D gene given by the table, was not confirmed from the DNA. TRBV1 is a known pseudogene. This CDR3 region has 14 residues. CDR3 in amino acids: CTSSQEAPSGEQYF. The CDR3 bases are TGCACCAGCAGCCAAGAGGCCCCCTCGGGGGAGCAGTACTTC.

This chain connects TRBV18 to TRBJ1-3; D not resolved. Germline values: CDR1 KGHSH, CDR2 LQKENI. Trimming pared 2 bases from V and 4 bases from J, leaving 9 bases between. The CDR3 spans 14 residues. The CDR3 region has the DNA TGTGCCAGCTCACCAAACTTCTTGGGAAACACCATATATTTT. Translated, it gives CASSPNFLGNTIYF.

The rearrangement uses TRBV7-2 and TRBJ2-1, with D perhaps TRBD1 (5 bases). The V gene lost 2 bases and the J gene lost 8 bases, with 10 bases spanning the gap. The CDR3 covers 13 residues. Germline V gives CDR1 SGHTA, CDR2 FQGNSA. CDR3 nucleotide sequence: TGTGCCAGCAGCTTAAGGGCAGGGTATGAGCAGTTCTTC. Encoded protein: CASSLRAGYEQFF.